This T cell receptor (beta chain) was identified during a study of T cells after yellow fever vaccination. Findings and limits, study-wide: There was a small share of clonotypes that showed up in both the CD4 and CD8 compartments.

This clonotype was detected ten times or more. TCR cDNA was made by 5'RACE template switching, adding a universal primer site and UMIs. TCRdb reprocessed the 5' RACE reads with MiXCR, giving one entry per CDR3 protein. The sample comprises about 30,000 distinct CDR3 sequences, 5.5% to 8% of which are singletons, and 20% to 30% rests with the top ten. The source is a man under 40 who received the YFV17D yellow fever vaccine. Specimen: PBMCs, either bulk or a sorted T-cell subset (CD4+, CD8+, memory, or dextramer-sorted; not recorded which), collected on the day of the yellow fever booster vaccination.

The DNA of the CDR3 is TGTGCCAGCAGCTTAGGAGGGAGCTGGGAGACCCAGTACTTC. Translation gives CASSLGGSWETQYF. The V gene is TRBV5-4, the J gene TRBJ2-5; D possibly corresponds to TRBD2 (6 bases). This CDR3 contains 14 residues. V lost 2 bases and J lost 5, with 13 bases in between. Germline lookup yields CDR1 SGHNT and CDR2 YYREEE (reference sequence).